This entry concerns a single TCR beta chain. There is no known antigen for this receptor. No much larger clone exists at a distance of one base, and base qualities are not known. These data come from a study of CD8+ T cells in alopecia areata (dated by TCRdb to between 2017 and 2018). Concerning the study at large: Treated patients were enrolled in an open-label pilot trial of oral tofacitinib, 5 to 10 mg twice daily, for moderate-to-severe alopecia areata. Patients stayed on tofacitinib for 6 to 18 months and then had 6 months of follow-up off drug so that delayed response and recurrence could be assessed. Disease severity in treated patients was measured with the SALT score, which quantifies the percentage of affected scalp surface area. High-throughput TCRbeta sequencing was used to examine T cell clonal expansion in alopecia areata in both the C3H/HeJ mouse model and human patients. Human TCRbeta sequencing covered scalp tissue and sorted CD4+ and CD8+ peripheral blood T cells from patchy and totalis/universalis alopecia areata patients and healthy controls. Patients on tofacitinib were biopsied at baseline and after 4 and 24 weeks of treatment, and several of the patients also had a later scalp biopsy. Scalp clonality was compared across normal scalp (n=4), patchy alopecia areata scalp (n=8), and alopecia totalis/universalis scalp (n=8). RNA came from the PAXgene miRNA kit for fixed scalp, the miRNeasy kit for PBMCs, and the RNeasy kit for mouse skin. TCRbeta CDR3 regions were amplified by immunoSEQ multiplex PCR using 35 Vbeta forward and 13 Jbeta reverse primers.

In the germline V gene (reference sequence), CDR1 corresponds to SEHNR and CDR2 to FQNEAQ. There are 13 amino acids in the CDR3, from cysteine to phenylalanine inclusive. The entry retains the CDR3 DNA only, 39 bases that are in frame from base 1. The germline ends are 11 bases apart after V is trimmed by 7 bases and J by 3 bases. Library method: the immunoSEQ multiplex PCR assay. RNA was extracted from all samples and reverse transcribed into cDNA, which served as template for TCR sequencing. First-strand cDNA was synthesized using SuperScript III with a 2:1 mix of oligo-dT and random hexamers. A synthetic immune receptor repertoire was used to gauge amplification bias, and whatever bias remained was removed computationally. As for how the authors treated the data: Raw reads were preprocessed to remove errors, and CDR3 was defined according to IMGT conventions as the region from the conserved cysteine to phenylalanine. Clonality was calculated as 1 minus Shannon entropy normalized by log2 of the number of productive unique TCRs. Whether each scalp clone was CD4 or CD8 was inferred by checking scalp TCRbeta sequences against the CD4 and CD8 repertoires from sorted blood. The table was pulled from immuneACCESS by TCRdb, which kept in-frame rearrangements only. Such tables lose some clones; where checked, under half of the loss comes from unresolved V genes, and the rest has no known cause. That table furnishes V, J and clone size, whereas the DNA furnished D and trimming. The sample data list about 140,000 clones, and roughly 82% of these were observed just once. The ten largest account for about 25% of the sample.

Per the publication, the time point label means: about four weeks on oral tofacitinib. According to the study, the label for this sample's treatment or condition signals: oral pan-JAK inhibitor, 5-10 mg twice daily. From alopecia areata patients, peripheral blood was collected along with lesional scalp punch biopsies. PBMCs were isolated by density centrifugation and stained for CD3, CD4 and CD8, and CD4+ and CD8+ T cells were sorted on a FACSAria. The research as a whole found: During tofacitinib treatment, many expanded lesional clones stuck around in both scalp and blood, and this persistence may partly explain why relapse happens after treatment is stopped. Because the treated cohort was small and had only one nonresponder, larger studies are needed to examine links between baseline CD8+ expansion and response. Compared with normal scalp, lesional scalp had higher clonality and more expanded CD8+ clones, particularly in alopecia totalis/universalis, a pattern that suggests antigenic drive. Unlike mouse skin, where gammadelta T cells dominate, normal human skin contains resident alphabeta T cells that get sequenced too, which complicates analysis of the scalp TCR repertoire. Tofacitinib significantly lowered scalp clonality and the number of expanded CD8+ clones among the top 100 scalp clones. Compared with mice, TCR sequences shared between patients were less clear, possibly partly because of HLA diversity across the patient population.

This sequence uses TRBV7-9 and TRBJ2-3, with a tentative D call of TRBD1 or TRBD2, each matching 6 bases. The sequencing used CD8+ T cells sorted from blood, collected at week 4, from a patient treated with tofacitinib. This TCR was sampled from a human donor with alopecia areata. The DNA sequence reads TGTGCCAGCACGGGGGCGGGAACAGATACGCAGTATTTT. It translates as CASTGAGTDTQYF.